Listed below are T cell receptor beta chains from one sample, sequenced in a study of beta chain features in type 1 diabetes. Profiling relied on immunoSEQ multiplex PCR, and the TCRdb table lists in-frame clones only, not all of them. The data show around 180,000 clones, approximately 7.9% seen once. What was sequenced was central memory CD4+ T cells from blood. These TCRs come from a young man with type 1 diabetes. Each CDR3 is given with its conserved first and last residue.

v_call	j_call	cdr3_aa
TRBV20-1	TRBJ2-1	CSAPQYNEQFF
TRBV7-9	TRBJ1-1	CASSLTGGPRAFF
TRBV6-5	TRBJ2-1	CASSYLAGGVNEQFF
TRBV9	TRBJ1-2	CASSMPTGPVYGYTF
TRBV2	TRBJ1-2	CASRMTGEKAGYTF
TRBV16	TRBJ1-2	CASSRPGQSNGYTF
TRBV29-1	TRBJ2-1	CSVGGISSGGAQQFF
TRBV27	TRBJ2-3	CASSFGTATDTQYF
TRBV11-2	TRBJ1-4	CASSYGGRGEKLFF
TRBV28	TRBJ1-2	CASRKQGSYGYTF
TRBV28	TRBJ2-7	CASSLTGHDSYEQYF
TRBV5-1	TRBJ1-2	CASSFSGGTNYGYTF
TRBV4-3	TRBJ2-1	CASSQGQYNEQFF
TRBV5-1	TRBJ2-3	CASRQGATDTQYF
TRBV27	TRBJ1-2	CASRTPGTANYGYTF
TRBV5-1	TRBJ2-7	CASSLFGYGQGVWYF
TRBV5-5	TRBJ1-1	CASSFDIYTEAFF
TRBV7-9	TRBJ2-3	CASSFGGDTQYF
TRBV5-5	TRBJ2-1	CASSLDPTSGGISEQFF
TRBV7-9	TRBJ2-7	CASSTLEGSNEQYF
TRBV25-1	TRBJ2-7	CASSDPGAGAYEQYF
TRBV5-1	TRBJ2-3	CASSLVGQGTDTQYF
TRBV30	TRBJ2-7	CAGEREGQNEQYF
TRBV29-1	TRBJ2-4	CSVADGTGKNIQYF
TRBV6-6	TRBJ2-7	CASSLAGSSSYEQYF
TRBV5-4	TRBJ2-1	CASGHRTGGPYNEQFF
TRBV27	TRBJ2-3	CASSRAVGSGRDTQYF
TRBV10-3	TRBJ2-3	CAIGALDTQYF
TRBV28	TRBJ2-7	CASSSAGTGGGEQYF
TRBV5-1	TRBJ1-1	CASRSRAQTNTEAFF
TRBV4-2	TRBJ1-5	CASSQGRGSNQPQHF
TRBV5-1	TRBJ2-6	CASAYLPSGANVLTF
TRBV7-9	TRBJ2-5	CASSREELLETQYF
TRBV28	TRBJ1-2	CASSDVRTGVGDGYTF
TRBV10-3	TRBJ2-1	CAASPINNEQFF
TRBV28	TRBJ1-6	CASSSSTTGPRNSPLHF
TRBV5-1	TRBJ2-7	CASSLTGISYEQYF
TRBV20-1	TRBJ2-5	CSAIRGETQYF
TRBV29-1	TRBJ1-6	CSVSGQGANSPLHF
TRBV29-1	TRBJ1-1	CSGGGSEAFF
TRBV9	TRBJ2-1	CASSERGAGVGNEQFF
TRBV7-9	TRBJ2-3	CASSFQSGSTDTQYF
TRBV6-6	TRBJ1-1	CASSQNRGRVTEAFF
TRBV29-1	TRBJ1-4	CSVEDARAKLFF
TRBV15	TRBJ2-3	CATSSRLAASTDTQYF
TRBV15	TRBJ1-1	CATSRTWTGFDTEAFF
TRBV27	TRBJ2-2	CASSASVRNRGSTGELFF